A selection of T cell receptor beta chains follows, all from one sample in a study of cytomegalovirus exposure and HLA in healthy donors. The assay was immunoSEQ multiplex PCR, and TCRdb's table has in-frame clones only and misses some. This repertoire shows under 200,000 clones, just under 90% found once; its top ten account for just over 4%. What was sequenced was PBMCs. The receptors were gathered from a man aged 18 to 35 in good health and CMV-seropositive. CDR3s include the opening cysteine and the closing phenylalanine or tryptophan. The order of the fields is J gene, V gene, D gene, clone size, CDR3 protein, CDR3 DNA. D genes are given only for firm matches. Clone size is given for some rows only: seen once, a few or many times, or a class if the clone is expanded.

j_call: TRBJ1-1; v_call: TRBV11-3; d_call: NA; clone_size: NA; cdr3_aa: CASSPGRAGTEAFF; cdr3_nt: TGTGCCAGCAGCCCGGGACGGGCGGGGACTGAAGCTTTCTTT
j_call: TRBJ2-1; v_call: TRBV6-6; d_call: TRBD2; clone_size: NA; cdr3_aa: CASSPRLAANNEQFF; cdr3_nt: TGTGCCAGCAGTCCGAGACTAGCGGCGAACAATGAGCAGTTCTTC
j_call: TRBJ2-5; v_call: TRBV2; d_call: NA; clone_size: once; cdr3_aa: CASGGGHGTGQETQYF; cdr3_nt: TGTGCCAGTGGGGGGGGACACGGGACAGGACAAGAGACCCAGTACTTC
j_call: TRBJ1-5; v_call: TRBV30; d_call: TRBD1; clone_size: few; cdr3_aa: CAWSVQGGGNQPQHF; cdr3_nt: TGTGCCTGGAGTGTACAGGGGGGCGGCAATCAGCCCCAGCATTTT
j_call: TRBJ2-3; v_call: TRBV27; d_call: TRBD2; clone_size: few; cdr3_aa: CASSLSGNRDTQYF; cdr3_nt: TGTGCCAGCAGTCTAAGCGGGAATAGAGATACGCAGTATTTT
j_call: TRBJ2-1; v_call: TRBV5-1; d_call: TRBD1; clone_size: once; cdr3_aa: CASSTQGQGAGNEQFF; cdr3_nt: TGCGCCAGCAGCACTCAGGGACAGGGGGCTGGTAATGAGCAGTTCTTC
j_call: TRBJ1-1; v_call: TRBV28; d_call: NA; clone_size: NA; cdr3_aa: CATRPNRGRVNTEAFF; cdr3_nt: TGTGCCACTCGTCCTAACCGAGGGAGGGTGAACACTGAAGCTTTCTTT
j_call: TRBJ1-5; v_call: TRBV2; d_call: TRBD1; clone_size: NA; cdr3_aa: CASRRDRGHNQPQHF; cdr3_nt: TGTGCCAGCAGGAGGGACAGGGGGCACAATCAGCCCCAGCATTTT
j_call: TRBJ1-3; v_call: TRBV28; d_call: NA; clone_size: NA; cdr3_aa: CASTPGSFGNTIYF; cdr3_nt: TGTGCCAGCACCCCGGGGTCTTTCGGGAACACCATATATTTT
j_call: TRBJ2-1; v_call: TRBV7-9; d_call: NA; clone_size: few; cdr3_aa: CASSLGLGTVLGSNEQFF; cdr3_nt: TGTGCCAGCAGCTTAGGATTAGGTACGGTCCTGGGCTCCAATGAGCAGTTCTTC
j_call: TRBJ1-1; v_call: TRBV29-1; d_call: NA; clone_size: NA; cdr3_aa: CSVEDLGREAFF; cdr3_nt: TGCAGCGTTGAAGATCTCGGGAGGGAAGCTTTCTTT
j_call: TRBJ2-2; v_call: TRBV4-1; d_call: NA; clone_size: NA; cdr3_aa: CASSQEWLVRYTGELFF; cdr3_nt: TGCGCCAGCAGCCAAGAATGGCTAGTTCGGTACACCGGGGAGCTGTTTTTT
j_call: TRBJ2-7; v_call: TRBV2; d_call: TRBD1; clone_size: once; cdr3_aa: CASNAGTGAYEQYF; cdr3_nt: TGTGCCAGCAATGCCGGGACAGGGGCCTACGAGCAGTACTTC
j_call: TRBJ1-1; v_call: TRBV7-9; d_call: NA; clone_size: NA; cdr3_aa: CASSLATTVAFF; cdr3_nt: TGTGCCAGCAGCTTAGCTACAACCGTGGCTTTCTTT
j_call: TRBJ2-3; v_call: TRBV2; d_call: NA; clone_size: NA; cdr3_aa: CASRRDTDTQYF; cdr3_nt: TGTGCCAGCAGGAGGGACACAGATACGCAGTATTTT
j_call: TRBJ2-7; v_call: TRBV6-6; d_call: TRBD1; clone_size: once; cdr3_aa: CASSSPDRGYEQYF; cdr3_nt: TGTGCCAGCAGTTCTCCGGACAGGGGCTACGAGCAGTACTTC
j_call: TRBJ2-6; v_call: TRBV11-1; d_call: NA; clone_size: NA; cdr3_aa: CASSPQGSGANVLTF; cdr3_nt: TGTGCCAGCAGCCCACAGGGTTCTGGGGCCAACGTCCTGACTTTC
j_call: TRBJ1-1; v_call: TRBV27; d_call: TRBD1; clone_size: NA; cdr3_aa: CASSLRGTGEAFF; cdr3_nt: TGTGCCAGCAGTTTACGCGGGACAGGCGAAGCTTTCTTT
j_call: TRBJ2-7; v_call: TRBV11-2; d_call: TRBD2; clone_size: NA; cdr3_aa: CASSSLAGGGLQYF; cdr3_nt: TGTGCCAGCAGCTCCTTAGCGGGAGGGGGTCTGCAGTACTTC
j_call: TRBJ2-1; v_call: TRBV15; d_call: TRBD2; clone_size: NA; cdr3_aa: CATSRDAGGRDEQFF; cdr3_nt: TGTGCCACCAGCAGAGATGCGGGAGGGCGGGATGAGCAGTTCTTC
j_call: TRBJ2-7; v_call: TRBV28; d_call: TRBD2; clone_size: few; cdr3_aa: CASSIWTSGYEQYF; cdr3_nt: TGTGCCAGCAGTATCTGGACTAGCGGTTACGAGCAGTACTTC
j_call: TRBJ2-5; v_call: TRBV29-1; d_call: NA; clone_size: NA; cdr3_aa: CSSKEVEIQYF; cdr3_nt: TGCAGCTCGAAAGAAGTTGAGATCCAGTACTTC
j_call: TRBJ2-1; v_call: TRBV7-8; d_call: NA; clone_size: NA; cdr3_aa: CASSFFTSMDEQFF; cdr3_nt: TGTGCCAGCAGCTTCTTCACTAGCATGGATGAGCAGTTCTTC
j_call: TRBJ1-2; v_call: TRBV28; d_call: NA; clone_size: NA; cdr3_aa: CATEYGSGIYGYTF; cdr3_nt: TGTGCCACCGAATATGGCAGCGGCATCTATGGCTACACCTTC
j_call: TRBJ1-2; v_call: TRBV5-4; d_call: TRBD1; clone_size: NA; cdr3_aa: CASSPGQGDYYGYTF; cdr3_nt: TGTGCCAGCAGCCCGGGACAGGGGGATTACTATGGCTACACCTTC
j_call: TRBJ1-5; v_call: TRBV27; d_call: NA; clone_size: NA; cdr3_aa: CASSLSRDNQPQHF; cdr3_nt: TGTGCCAGCAGTTTAAGCAGGGACAATCAGCCCCAGCATTTT
j_call: TRBJ2-1; v_call: TRBV6-1; d_call: TRBD2; clone_size: once; cdr3_aa: CASSEELAGYNEQFF; cdr3_nt: TGTGCCAGCAGTGAAGAACTAGCGGGTTACAATGAGCAGTTCTTC
j_call: TRBJ2-7; v_call: TRBV2; d_call: NA; clone_size: NA; cdr3_aa: CASSEGLPRYEQYF; cdr3_nt: TGTGCCAGCAGTGAAGGCCTACCTCGCTACGAGCAGTACTTC
j_call: TRBJ2-7; v_call: TRBV28; d_call: TRBD2; clone_size: NA; cdr3_aa: CASSSRTSGTIYEQYF; cdr3_nt: TGTGCCAGCAGTTCGCGGACTAGCGGGACTATCTACGAGCAGTACTTC
j_call: TRBJ2-3; v_call: TRBV27; d_call: TRBD2; clone_size: NA; cdr3_aa: CASKLAGRPSTDTQYF; cdr3_nt: TGTGCCAGCAAACTAGCGGGGAGACCTAGCACAGATACGCAGTATTTT
j_call: TRBJ2-7; v_call: TRBV11-2; d_call: TRBD2; clone_size: NA; cdr3_aa: CASSLAGRGPYEQYF; cdr3_nt: TGTGCCAGCAGCTTAGCCGGGAGGGGCCCCTACGAGCAGTACTTC
j_call: TRBJ2-7; v_call: TRBV19; d_call: TRBD1; clone_size: NA; cdr3_aa: CASSIDLSGQPSYEQYF; cdr3_nt: TGTGCCAGTAGTATAGATCTTTCGGGACAGCCGTCCTACGAGCAGTACTTC
j_call: TRBJ1-1; v_call: TRBV4-2; d_call: NA; clone_size: NA; cdr3_aa: CASSQDLAGKNTEAFF; cdr3_nt: TGTGCCAGCAGCCAAGATCTCGCAGGGAAGAACACTGAAGCTTTCTTT
j_call: TRBJ2-1; v_call: TRBV5-1; d_call: NA; clone_size: NA; cdr3_aa: CASSYRDKTYNEQFF; cdr3_nt: TGCGCCAGCAGCTACCGGGACAAGACCTACAATGAGCAGTTCTTC
j_call: TRBJ2-7; v_call: TRBV30; d_call: NA; clone_size: once; cdr3_aa: CAWGHSRNEQYF; cdr3_nt: TGTGCTTGGGGACACTCCCGGAACGAGCAGTACTTC
j_call: TRBJ2-4; v_call: TRBV4-2; d_call: TRBD2; clone_size: NA; cdr3_aa: CASSQLTSDQNIQYF; cdr3_nt: TGTGCCAGCAGCCAACTCACTAGCGACCAAAACATTCAGTACTTC
j_call: TRBJ2-7; v_call: TRBV11-3; d_call: TRBD1; clone_size: once; cdr3_aa: CASSFPGGSYEQYF; cdr3_nt: TGTGCCAGCAGCTTCCCAGGGGGTAGTTACGAGCAGTACTTC
j_call: TRBJ2-5; v_call: TRBV6-6; d_call: TRBD1; clone_size: few; cdr3_aa: CASSYPTGGRETQYF; cdr3_nt: TGTGCCAGCAGTTACCCGACAGGGGGCCGGGAGACCCAGTACTTC
j_call: TRBJ2-7; v_call: TRBV7-9; d_call: TRBD2; clone_size: NA; cdr3_aa: CASSDYFSGSSNEQYF; cdr3_nt: TGTGCCAGCAGCGACTACTTTAGCGGGAGCTCCAACGAGCAGTACTTC
j_call: TRBJ1-1; v_call: TRBV18; d_call: NA; clone_size: NA; cdr3_aa: CASSPRGRNTEAFF; cdr3_nt: TGTGCCAGCTCGCCCCGCGGAAGGAACACTGAAGCTTTCTTT
j_call: TRBJ2-2; v_call: TRBV7-6; d_call: TRBD1; clone_size: NA; cdr3_aa: CASSLAYYDQGANTGELFF; cdr3_nt: TGTGCCAGCAGCTTAGCATATTACGACCAGGGGGCGAACACCGGGGAGCTGTTTTTT
j_call: TRBJ2-1; v_call: TRBV9; d_call: TRBD1; clone_size: once; cdr3_aa: CASSVASTGRGSDNEQFF; cdr3_nt: TGTGCCAGCAGCGTAGCATCGACCGGCAGGGGGTCCGACAATGAGCAGTTCTTC
j_call: TRBJ2-3; v_call: TRBV13; d_call: NA; clone_size: once; cdr3_aa: CASSFNIDTQYF; cdr3_nt: TGTGCCAGCAGCTTTAATATCGATACGCAGTATTTT
j_call: TRBJ1-4; v_call: TRBV29-1; d_call: TRBD1; clone_size: NA; cdr3_aa: CSVGQANEKLFF; cdr3_nt: TGCAGCGTCGGACAGGCTAATGAAAAACTGTTTTTT
j_call: TRBJ2-1; v_call: TRBV19; d_call: TRBD2; clone_size: NA; cdr3_aa: CASTPSTSEYNEQFF; cdr3_nt: TGTGCCAGTACCCCTTCGACTAGCGAGTACAATGAGCAGTTCTTC
j_call: TRBJ2-5; v_call: TRBV7-3; d_call: TRBD2; clone_size: once; cdr3_aa: CASSLNSGREETQYF; cdr3_nt: TGTGCCAGCAGCTTAAATAGCGGGAGGGAAGAGACCCAGTACTTC
j_call: TRBJ1-3; v_call: TRBV11-2; d_call: TRBD1; clone_size: NA; cdr3_aa: CASSLEPQGLGNTIYF; cdr3_nt: TGTGCCAGCAGCTTAGAACCACAGGGGTTAGGAAACACCATATATTTT